This T cell receptor (beta chain) stems from a study of blood T cell repertoires in COVID-19. Symptom resolution, clearance, or two negative PCRs marked donors in Cohort 3 as recovered. Measured with immunoSEQ multiplex PCR; TCRdb has only the in-frame clones, and not every one. The sample includes about 300,000 clones, approximately 91% of them seen just once. This clone appeared a single time. From germline, CDR1 is SGHRS and CDR2 YFSETQ. Unmatched junction bases numbered 3, after V lost 3 bases and J lost 2 bases. The CDR3 is 14 residues long. What was sequenced was PBMCs or T cells enriched from blood (not recorded which). The chain is built from TRBV5-1 and TRBJ2-3; TRBD2 agrees at 7 bases. This clonotype was obtained from a man between 60 and 75 years old who had recovered from COVID-19. The CDR3 bases are TGCGCCAGCAGCTACGGGACTACCACAGATACGCAGTATTTT. Its translation is CASSYGTTTDTQYF.